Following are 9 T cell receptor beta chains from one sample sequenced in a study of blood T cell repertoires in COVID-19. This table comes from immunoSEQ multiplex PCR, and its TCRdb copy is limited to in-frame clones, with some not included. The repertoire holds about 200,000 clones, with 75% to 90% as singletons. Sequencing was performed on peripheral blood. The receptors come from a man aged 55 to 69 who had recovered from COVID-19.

DNA of the CDR3: TGCAGCGTTGAAACAGGGGAAGGCTATGGCTACACCTTC. Its translation: CSVETGEGYGYTF. The chain is built from TRBV29-1 and TRBJ1-2; 7 bases align to TRBD1. Trimming removed 2 bases from V and 4 bases from J; junction bases left unmatched: 4. CDR1 and CDR2 (germline): SQVTM, ANQGSEA. The CDR3 has 13 amino acids.

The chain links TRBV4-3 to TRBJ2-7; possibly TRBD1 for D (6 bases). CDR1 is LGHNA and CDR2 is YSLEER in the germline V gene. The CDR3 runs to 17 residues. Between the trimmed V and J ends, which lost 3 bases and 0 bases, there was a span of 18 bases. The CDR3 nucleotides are TGCGCCAGCAGCCAGCCGGATCTGGGACAACTCTCCTACGAGCAGTACTTC. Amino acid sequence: CASSQPDLGQLSYEQYF.

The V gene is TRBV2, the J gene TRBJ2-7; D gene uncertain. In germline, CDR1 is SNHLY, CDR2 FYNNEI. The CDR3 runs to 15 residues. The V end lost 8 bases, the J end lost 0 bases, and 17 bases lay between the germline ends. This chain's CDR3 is CASLYSRLSSYEQYF. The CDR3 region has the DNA TGTGCCAGCCTCTACAGCCGCCTCAGCTCCTACGAGCAGTACTTC.

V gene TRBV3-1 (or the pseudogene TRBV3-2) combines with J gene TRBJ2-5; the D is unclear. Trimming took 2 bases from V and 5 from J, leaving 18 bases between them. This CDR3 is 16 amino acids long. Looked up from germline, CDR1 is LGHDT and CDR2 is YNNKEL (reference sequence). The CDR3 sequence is CASSQSPGYGRETQYF. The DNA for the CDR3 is TGTGCCAGCAGCCAATCCCCCGGGTACGGTAGGGAGACCCAGTACTTC.

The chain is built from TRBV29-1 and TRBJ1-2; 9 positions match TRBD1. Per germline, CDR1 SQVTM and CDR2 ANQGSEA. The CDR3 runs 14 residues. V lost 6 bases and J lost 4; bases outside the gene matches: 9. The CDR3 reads CSVASGQGSYGYTF. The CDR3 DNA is TGCAGCGTAGCCTCTGGACAGGGGAGCTATGGCTACACCTTC.

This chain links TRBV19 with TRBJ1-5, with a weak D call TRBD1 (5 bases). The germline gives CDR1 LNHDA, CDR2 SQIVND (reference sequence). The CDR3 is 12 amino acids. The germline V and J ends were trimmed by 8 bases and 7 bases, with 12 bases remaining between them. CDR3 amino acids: CASSVGVQPQHF. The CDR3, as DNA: TGTGCCAGTTCGGTAGGGGTGCAGCCCCAGCATTTT.

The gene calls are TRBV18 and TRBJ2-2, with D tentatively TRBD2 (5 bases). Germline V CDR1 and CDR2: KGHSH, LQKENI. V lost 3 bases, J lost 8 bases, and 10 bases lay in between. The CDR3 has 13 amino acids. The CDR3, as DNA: TGTGCCAGCTCACCGGACTTCTCTGGGGAGCTGTTTTTT. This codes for CASSPDFSGELFF.

The CDR3 coding sequence is TGTGCCAGCAGCTTAGGGACAGGGGAGGATGGCTACACCTTC. It encodes CASSLGTGEDGYTF. The chain recombines TRBV7-9 with TRBJ1-2; 9 bases are shared with TRBD1. J lost 6 bases, V lost 1 base, and 3 bases had no gene match. The CDR3 length is 14 residues. Per germline, CDR1 SEHNR and CDR2 FQNEAQ (reference sequence).

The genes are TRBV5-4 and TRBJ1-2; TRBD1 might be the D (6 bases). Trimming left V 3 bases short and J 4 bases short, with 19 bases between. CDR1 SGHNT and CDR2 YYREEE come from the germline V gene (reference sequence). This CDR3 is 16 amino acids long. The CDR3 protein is CASSSDRDTNTYGYTF. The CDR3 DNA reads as TGTGCCAGCAGCTCCGACCGGGACACCAACACCTATGGCTACACCTTC.